The clone carrying this TCR beta chain was found many times. This record comes from a study of CD8+CD57+ T cells in acquired aplastic anemia. The wider study: Sorted CD4+ and CD8+ cells yielded DNA averaging approximately 3.5 ug.

The sequenced patients had an expansion of CD8+CD57+ cells seen by flow cytometry. Profiles of TCR beta VDJ and CDR3 were generated from a genomic DNA template. One entry per CDR3 protein, called by TCRdb with MiXCR from the reads. The sample yields about 150,000 distinct CDR3 sequences, about 52% seen once. CDR1 is SGHAT, CDR2 FQNNGV, per germline. CDR3 length equals 16 residues. V lost 5 bases and J lost 3; bases outside the gene matches: 9. Sequenced sample: sorted CD4+, CD8+, or CD8+CD57+ T cells (not recorded which) from PBMCs. The chain has TRBV11-2 and TRBJ2-7; 11 bases match TRBD2. The receptor's source is a human donor with aplastic anemia. DNA of the CDR3: TGTGCCAGCAGCCCAACGACTAGCGGGGCCTTCTACGAGCAGTACTTC. This encodes CASSPTTSGAFYEQYF.